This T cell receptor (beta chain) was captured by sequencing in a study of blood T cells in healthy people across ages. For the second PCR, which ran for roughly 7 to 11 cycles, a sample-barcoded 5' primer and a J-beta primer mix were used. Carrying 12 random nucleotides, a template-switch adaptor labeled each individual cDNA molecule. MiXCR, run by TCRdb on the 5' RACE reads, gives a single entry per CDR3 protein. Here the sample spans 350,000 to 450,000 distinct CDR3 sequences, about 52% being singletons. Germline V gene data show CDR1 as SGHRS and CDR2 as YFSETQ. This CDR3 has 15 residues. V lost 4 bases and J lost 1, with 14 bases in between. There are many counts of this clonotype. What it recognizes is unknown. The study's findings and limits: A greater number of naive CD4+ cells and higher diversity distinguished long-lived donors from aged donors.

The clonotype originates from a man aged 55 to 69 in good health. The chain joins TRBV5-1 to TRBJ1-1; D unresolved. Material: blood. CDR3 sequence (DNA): TGCGCCAGCAGCGTACGGAGTGGACCGAACACTGAAGCTTTCTTT. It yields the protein CASSVRSGPNTEAFF. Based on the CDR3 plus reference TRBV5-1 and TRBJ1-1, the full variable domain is KAGVTQTPRYLIKTRGQQVTLSCSPISGHRSVSWYQQTPGQGLQFLFEYFSETQRNKGNFPGRFSGRQFSNSRSEMNVSTLELGDSALYLCASSVRSGPNTEAFFGQGTRLTVV.